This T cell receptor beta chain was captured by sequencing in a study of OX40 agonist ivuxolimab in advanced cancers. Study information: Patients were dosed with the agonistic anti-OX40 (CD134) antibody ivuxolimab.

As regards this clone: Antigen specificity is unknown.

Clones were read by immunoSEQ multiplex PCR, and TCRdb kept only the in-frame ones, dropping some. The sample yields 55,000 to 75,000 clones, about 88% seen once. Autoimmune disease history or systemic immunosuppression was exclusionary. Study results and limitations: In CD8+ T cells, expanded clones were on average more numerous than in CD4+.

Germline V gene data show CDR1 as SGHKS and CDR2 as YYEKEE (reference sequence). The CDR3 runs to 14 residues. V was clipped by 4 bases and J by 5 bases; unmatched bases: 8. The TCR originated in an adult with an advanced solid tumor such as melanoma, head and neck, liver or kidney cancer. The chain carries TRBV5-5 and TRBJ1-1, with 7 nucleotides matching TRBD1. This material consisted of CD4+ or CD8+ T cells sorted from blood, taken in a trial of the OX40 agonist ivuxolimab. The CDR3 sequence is CASSLTGARTEAFF. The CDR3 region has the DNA TGTGCCAGCAGCCTAACAGGGGCAAGAACTGAAGCTTTCTTT.